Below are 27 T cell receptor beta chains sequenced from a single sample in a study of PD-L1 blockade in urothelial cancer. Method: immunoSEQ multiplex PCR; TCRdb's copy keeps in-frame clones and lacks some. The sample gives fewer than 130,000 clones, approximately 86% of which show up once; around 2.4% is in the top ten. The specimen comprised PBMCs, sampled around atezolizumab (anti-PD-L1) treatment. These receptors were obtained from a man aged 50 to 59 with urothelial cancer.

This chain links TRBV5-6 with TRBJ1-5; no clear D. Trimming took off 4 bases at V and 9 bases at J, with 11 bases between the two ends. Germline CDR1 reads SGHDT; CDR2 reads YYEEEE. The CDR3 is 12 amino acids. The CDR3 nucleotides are TGTGCCAGCAGCACGACCGGAGGGCCCCAGCATTTT. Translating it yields CASSTTGGPQHF.

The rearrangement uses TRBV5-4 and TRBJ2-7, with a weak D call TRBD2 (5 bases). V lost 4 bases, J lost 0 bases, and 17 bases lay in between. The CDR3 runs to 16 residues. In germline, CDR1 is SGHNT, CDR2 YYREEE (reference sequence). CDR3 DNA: TGTGCCAGCAGCAACCGGGGTACCGGTTACTCCTACGAGCAGTACTTC. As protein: CASSNRGTGYSYEQYF.

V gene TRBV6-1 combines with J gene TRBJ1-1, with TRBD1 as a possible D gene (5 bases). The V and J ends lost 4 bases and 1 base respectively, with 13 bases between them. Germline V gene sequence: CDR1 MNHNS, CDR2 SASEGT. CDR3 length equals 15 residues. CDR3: CASSVRETANTEAFF. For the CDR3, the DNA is TGTGCCAGCAGTGTAAGAGAGACAGCGAACACTGAAGCTTTCTTT.

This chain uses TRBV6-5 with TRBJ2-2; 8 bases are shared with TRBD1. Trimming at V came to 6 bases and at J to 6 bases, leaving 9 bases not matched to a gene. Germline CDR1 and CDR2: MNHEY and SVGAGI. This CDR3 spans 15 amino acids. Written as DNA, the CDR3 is TGTGCCAGCAGGTCCGGGACAGGTCAATCCGGGGAGCTGTTTTTT. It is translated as CASRSGTGQSGELFF.

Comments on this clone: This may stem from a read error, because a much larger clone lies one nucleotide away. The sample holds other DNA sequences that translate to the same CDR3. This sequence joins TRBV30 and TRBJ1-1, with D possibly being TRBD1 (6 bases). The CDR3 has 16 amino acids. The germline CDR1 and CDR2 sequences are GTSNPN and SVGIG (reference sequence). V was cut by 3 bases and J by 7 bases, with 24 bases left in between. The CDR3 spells CAWSLPRGHRTNEAFF. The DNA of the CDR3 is TGTGCCTGGAGCCTACCCCGGGGACACCGAACAAATGAAGCTTTCTTT.

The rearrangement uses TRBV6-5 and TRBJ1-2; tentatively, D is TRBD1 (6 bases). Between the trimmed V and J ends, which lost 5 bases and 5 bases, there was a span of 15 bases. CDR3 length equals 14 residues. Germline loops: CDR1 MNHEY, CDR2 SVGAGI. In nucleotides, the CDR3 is TGTGCCAGCAGTCTCTTGACAGGAGGATATGGCTACACCTTC. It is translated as CASSLLTGGYGYTF.

In nucleotides, the CDR3 is TGTGCCACCAGCAGCCGGTCAGCGGACACAGATACGCAGTATTTT. Translation gives CATSSRSADTDTQYF. The chain joins TRBV15 to TRBJ2-3; D is perhaps TRBD2 (5 bases). The CDR3 totals 15 residues. Deletions cut 3 bases from V and 2 bases from J, with 12 bases between. The germline V gene encodes CDR1 LNHNV and CDR2 YYDKDF (reference sequence).

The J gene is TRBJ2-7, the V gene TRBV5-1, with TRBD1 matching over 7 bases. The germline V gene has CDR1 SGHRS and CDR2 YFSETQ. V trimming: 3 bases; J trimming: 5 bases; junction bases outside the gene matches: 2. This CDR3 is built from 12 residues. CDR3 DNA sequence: TGCGCCAGCAGCTGGACAGGAGACGAGCAGTACTTC. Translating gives CASSWTGDEQYF.

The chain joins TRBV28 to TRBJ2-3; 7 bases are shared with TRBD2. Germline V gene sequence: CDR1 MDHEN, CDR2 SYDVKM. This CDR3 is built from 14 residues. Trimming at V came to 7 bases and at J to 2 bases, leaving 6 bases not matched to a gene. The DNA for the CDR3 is TGTGCCAGCATTGGGGGGGGGACCACAGATACGCAGTATTTT. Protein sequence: CASIGGGTTDTQYF.

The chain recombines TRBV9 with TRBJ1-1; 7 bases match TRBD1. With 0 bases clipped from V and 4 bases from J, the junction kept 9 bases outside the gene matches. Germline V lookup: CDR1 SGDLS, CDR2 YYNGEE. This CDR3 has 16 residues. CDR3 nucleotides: TGTGCCAGCAGCGTAGAGTGGCGGCAGGGGGGCACTGAAGCTTTCTTT. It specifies CASSVEWRQGGTEAFF.

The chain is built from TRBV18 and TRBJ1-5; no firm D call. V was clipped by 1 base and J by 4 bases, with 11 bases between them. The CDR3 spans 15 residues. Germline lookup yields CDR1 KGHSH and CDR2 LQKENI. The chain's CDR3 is CASSPRAGRNQPQHF. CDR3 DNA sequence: TGTGCCAGCTCACCACGAGCGGGTAGGAATCAGCCCCAGCATTTT.

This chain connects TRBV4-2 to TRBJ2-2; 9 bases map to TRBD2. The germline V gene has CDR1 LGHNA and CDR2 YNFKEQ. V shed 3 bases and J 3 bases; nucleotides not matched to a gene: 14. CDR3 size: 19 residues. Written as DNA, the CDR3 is TGTGCCAGCAGCCAGGTCCGGAATAGCGGGAGATCATACACCGGGGAGCTGTTTTTT. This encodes CASSQVRNSGRSYTGELFF.

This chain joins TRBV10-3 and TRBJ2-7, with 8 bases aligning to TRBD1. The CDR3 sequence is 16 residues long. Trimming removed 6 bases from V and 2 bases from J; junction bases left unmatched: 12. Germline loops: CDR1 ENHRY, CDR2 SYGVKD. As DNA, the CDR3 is TGTGCCATCAGGGCCCCTGGACAGGGATACACCTACGAGCAGTACTTC. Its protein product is CAIRAPGQGYTYEQYF.

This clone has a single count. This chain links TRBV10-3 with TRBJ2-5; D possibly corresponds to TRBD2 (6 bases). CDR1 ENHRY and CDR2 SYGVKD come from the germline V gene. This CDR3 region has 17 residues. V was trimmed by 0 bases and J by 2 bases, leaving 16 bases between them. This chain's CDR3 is CAISESLGSGPQETQYF. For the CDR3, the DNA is TGTGCCATCAGTGAGTCGCTTGGTAGCGGCCCGCAAGAGACCCAGTACTTC.

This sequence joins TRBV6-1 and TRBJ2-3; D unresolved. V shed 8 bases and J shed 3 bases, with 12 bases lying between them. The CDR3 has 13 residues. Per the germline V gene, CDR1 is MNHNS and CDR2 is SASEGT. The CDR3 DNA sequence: TGTGCCAGCCATCAGCGTGGGACAGATACGCAGTATTTT. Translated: CASHQRGTDTQYF.

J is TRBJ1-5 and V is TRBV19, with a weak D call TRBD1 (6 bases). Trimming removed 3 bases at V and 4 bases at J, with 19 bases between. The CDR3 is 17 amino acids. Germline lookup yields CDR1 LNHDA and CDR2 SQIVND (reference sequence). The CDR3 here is CASSISPIGGRNQPQHF. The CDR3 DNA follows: TGTGCCAGTAGTATCTCTCCCATCGGGGGGCGAAATCAGCCCCAGCATTTT.

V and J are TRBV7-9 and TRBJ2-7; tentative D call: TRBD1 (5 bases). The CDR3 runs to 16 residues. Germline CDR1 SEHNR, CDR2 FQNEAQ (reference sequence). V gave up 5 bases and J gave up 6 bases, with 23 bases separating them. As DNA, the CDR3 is TGTGCCAGCAGCCAAATTCCCATTGCGTCACAGGTCGAGCAGTACTTC. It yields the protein CASSQIPIASQVEQYF.

CDR3 amino acids: CASSPFQGRDQGYTF. CDR3 DNA sequence: TGTGCCAGCAGCCCATTCCAGGGGAGGGACCAGGGCTACACCTTC. V is TRBV14 and J is TRBJ1-2, with D perhaps matching TRBD1 (6 bases). The CDR3 length is 15 residues. V lost 4 bases to trimming and J lost 8 bases, with 20 bases between them. CDR1 and CDR2 (germline): SGHDN, FVKESK.

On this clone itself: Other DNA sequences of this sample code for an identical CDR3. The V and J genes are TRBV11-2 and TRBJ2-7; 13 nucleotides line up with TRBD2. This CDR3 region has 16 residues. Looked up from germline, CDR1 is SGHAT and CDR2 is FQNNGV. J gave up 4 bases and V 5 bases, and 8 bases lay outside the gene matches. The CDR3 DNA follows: TGTGCCAGCAGCCCTAGGACTAGCGGGAGATCTTACGAGCAGTACTTC. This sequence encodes CASSPRTSGRSYEQYF.

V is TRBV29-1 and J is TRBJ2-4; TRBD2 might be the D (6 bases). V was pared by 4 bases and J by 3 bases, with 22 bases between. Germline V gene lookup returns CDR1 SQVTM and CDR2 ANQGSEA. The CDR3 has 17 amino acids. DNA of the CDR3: TGCAGCGTTGGGGGGGTGGGGATACGGACGCACAAAAACATTCAGTACTTC. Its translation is CSVGGVGIRTHKNIQYF.

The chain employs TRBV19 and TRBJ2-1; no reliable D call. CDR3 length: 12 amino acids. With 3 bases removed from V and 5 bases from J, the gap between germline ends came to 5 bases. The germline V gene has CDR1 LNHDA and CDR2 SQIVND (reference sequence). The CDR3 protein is CASSIIHNEQFF. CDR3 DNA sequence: TGTGCCAGTAGTATTATTCACAATGAGCAGTTCTTC. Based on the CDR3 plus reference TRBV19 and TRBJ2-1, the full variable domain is DGGITQSPKYLFRKEGQNVTLSCEQNLNHDAMYWYRQDPGQGLRLIYYSQIVNDFQKGDIAEGYSVSREKKESFPLTVTSAQKNPTAFYLCASSIIHNEQFFGPGTRLTVL.

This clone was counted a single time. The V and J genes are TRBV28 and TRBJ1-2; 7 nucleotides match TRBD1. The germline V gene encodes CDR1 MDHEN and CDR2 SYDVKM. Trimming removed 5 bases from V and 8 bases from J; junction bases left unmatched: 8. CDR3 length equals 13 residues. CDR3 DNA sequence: TGTGCCAGCAGTATAACACAGGGGTTCGGCTACACCTTC. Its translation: CASSITQGFGYTF.

The CDR3, as DNA: TGCGCCAGCAGCTTGGCAGTTAGCACAGATACGCAGTATTTT. The encoded protein is CASSLAVSTDTQYF. This chain links TRBV5-1 with TRBJ2-3; D uncertain. From germline, CDR1 is SGHRS and CDR2 YFSETQ. Trimming removed 0 bases at V and 0 bases at J, with 5 bases between. The CDR3 has 14 amino acids.

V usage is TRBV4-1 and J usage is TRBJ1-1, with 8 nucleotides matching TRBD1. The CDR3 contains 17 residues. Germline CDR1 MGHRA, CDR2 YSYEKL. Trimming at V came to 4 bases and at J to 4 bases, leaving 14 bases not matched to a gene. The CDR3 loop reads CASSPRQGRGMGTEAFF. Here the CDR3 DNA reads TGCGCCAGCAGCCCGAGACAGGGGAGGGGCATGGGCACTGAAGCTTTCTTT.

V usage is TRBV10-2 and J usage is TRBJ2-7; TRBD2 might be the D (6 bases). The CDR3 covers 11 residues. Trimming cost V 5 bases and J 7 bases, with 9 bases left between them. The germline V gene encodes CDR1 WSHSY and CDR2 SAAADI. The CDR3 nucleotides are TGCGCCAGCAGTCCGACTAGAGAGCAGTACTTC. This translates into CASSPTREQYF.

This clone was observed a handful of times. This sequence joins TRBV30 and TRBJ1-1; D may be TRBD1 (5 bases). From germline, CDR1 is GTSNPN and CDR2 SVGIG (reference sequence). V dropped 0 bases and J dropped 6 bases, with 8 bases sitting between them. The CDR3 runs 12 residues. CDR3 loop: CAWSVTTAEAFF. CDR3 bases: TGTGCCTGGAGTGTAACGACAGCTGAAGCTTTCTTT.

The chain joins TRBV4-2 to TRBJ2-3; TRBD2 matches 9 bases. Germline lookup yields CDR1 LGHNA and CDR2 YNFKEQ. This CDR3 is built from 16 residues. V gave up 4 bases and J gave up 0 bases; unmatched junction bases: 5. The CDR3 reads CASSPRLAASTDTQYF. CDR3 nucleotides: TGTGCCAGCAGCCCACGACTAGCGGCTAGCACAGATACGCAGTATTTT.